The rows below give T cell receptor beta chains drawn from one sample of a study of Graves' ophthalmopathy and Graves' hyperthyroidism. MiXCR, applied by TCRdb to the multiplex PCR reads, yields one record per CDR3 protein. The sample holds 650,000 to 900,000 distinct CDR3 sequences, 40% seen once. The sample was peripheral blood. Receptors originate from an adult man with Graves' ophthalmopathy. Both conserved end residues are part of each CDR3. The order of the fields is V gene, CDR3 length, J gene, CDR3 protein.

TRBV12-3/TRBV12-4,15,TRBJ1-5,CASSGTRLEDQPQHF
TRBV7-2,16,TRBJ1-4,CASSSQPGRINEKLFF
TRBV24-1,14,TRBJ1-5,CASSWTGTNQPQHF
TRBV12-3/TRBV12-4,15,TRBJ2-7,CASSFGQVRFYEQYF
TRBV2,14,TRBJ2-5,CASTLGTGQETQYF
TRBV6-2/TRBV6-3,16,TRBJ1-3,CASSHRDRPSGNTIYF
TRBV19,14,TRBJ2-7,CASSWGLGTYEQYF
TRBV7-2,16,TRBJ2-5,CASSTGLAGTQETQYF
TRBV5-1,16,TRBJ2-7,CASSSQTSGRTYEQYF
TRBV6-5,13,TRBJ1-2,CASSYGRGYGYTF
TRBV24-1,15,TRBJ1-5,CATSDRGTGDQPQHF
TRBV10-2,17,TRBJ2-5,CASSEVLAGATGETQYF
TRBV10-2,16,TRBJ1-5,CASSPGQGAQDQSQHF
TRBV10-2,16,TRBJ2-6,CASSESAPGHANVLTF
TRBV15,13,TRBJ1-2,CATSATGLYGYTF
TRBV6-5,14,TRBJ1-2,CASREDGSNYGYTF
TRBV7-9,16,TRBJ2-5,CASSLARTSGEETQYF
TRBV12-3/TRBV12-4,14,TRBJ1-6,CASRADGGWSPLHF
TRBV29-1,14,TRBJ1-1,CSVGGTGVDTEAFF
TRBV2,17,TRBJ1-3,CASSEARTETTGNTIYF
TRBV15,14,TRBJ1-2,CATSRGSGYYGYTF
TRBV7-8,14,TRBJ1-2,CASSSKETNYGYTF
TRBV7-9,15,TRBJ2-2,CASSLGPPGAGELFF
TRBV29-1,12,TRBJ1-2,CSGYGTGIGYTF
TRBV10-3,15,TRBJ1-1,CAITADGQMNTEAFF
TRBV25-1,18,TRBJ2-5,CASSEYIQGTSGQETQYF
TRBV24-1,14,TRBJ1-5,CASTPKTGGQPQHF
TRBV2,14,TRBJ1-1,CASSELRFRTEAFF
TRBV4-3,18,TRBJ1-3,CASSQDWNRGHAGNTIYF
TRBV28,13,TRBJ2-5,CASSEGVQETQYF
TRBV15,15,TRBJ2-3,CATSRGDRGSDTQYF
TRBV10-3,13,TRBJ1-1,CAISERENTEAFF
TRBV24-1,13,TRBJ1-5,CACQGTGDQPQHF